This T cell receptor (beta chain) is from a study of cytomegalovirus exposure and HLA in healthy donors. Study conclusions and caveats: As was reported, the HLA-A and HLA-B alleles of most subjects were accurately predicted from TCR beta sequences. A later analysis found most CMV-associated TCR beta chains apparently HLA-restricted. Later on, an analysis tied over 15,000 TCR beta sequences to HLA alleles at 0.05 false discovery rate.

CDR3 size: 15 residues. The ends were cut back, 2 bases at V and 3 bases at J, with 13 bases in the middle. The germline gives CDR1 MNHNS, CDR2 SASEGT. In its sample, this clone was seen a few times. Antigen: not known. 60 Vbeta and 13 Jbeta primers were used in PCR. Assay: immunoSEQ multiplex PCR; the TCRdb copy retains only in-frame clones and omits some. The repertoire holds 70,000 or so clones, around 61% seen once, with about 3% in the top ten. The chain has TRBV6-1 and TRBJ1-1; the D is unclear. The sequenced sample was PBMCs. The origin of this receptor is a woman aged 50 to 60 in good health and CMV-seronegative. As DNA, the CDR3 is TGTGCCAGCAGTGAATATTTTGAGGTGGACACTGAAGCTTTCTTT. Amino acid sequence: CASSEYFEVDTEAFF.